Below, 32 T cell receptor beta chains from the same sample are listed, as sequenced in a study of T-cell reconstitution after alpha-beta-depleted transplantation in children (dated by TCRdb to 2016 to 2017). Library preparation was by PCR. The listed sequencing device is Illumina HiSeq 2500. TCR library preparation used molecular barcoding, with unique molecular identifiers applied to normalize quantification of the TCRbeta repertoire. TCRdb reanalyzed the raw reads on its own, using fastp at Q25 for trimming and MiXCR for clone calling, and kept in-frame beta chains. Identical CDR3 protein sequences are pooled into one entry, listed with their most common genes and DNA. The sample table contains roughly 200,000 distinct CDR3 sequences; only one count was recorded for around 7% of them. The ten largest clonotypes hold 3% of the sample. The sample here was PBMCs from the stem cell graft donor, taken from the stem cell graft. These receptors were taken from a human donor who donated a stem cell graft to a child with Wiskott-Aldrich syndrome.

This clonotype has ten or more counts. V usage is TRBV7-2 and J usage is TRBJ1-1; no clear D. CDR3 length: 17 amino acids. The V and J ends lost 5 bases and 0 bases respectively, with 19 bases between them. Germline V gene data show CDR1 as SGHTA and CDR2 as FQGNSA. CDR3 DNA: TGTGCCAGCAGCGCCCCGCCGGGGAGGCCGATGAACACTGAAGCTTTCTTT. It translates to CASSAPPGRPMNTEAFF.

The table lists this clonotype with many counts. V is TRBV5-1 and J is TRBJ1-5; TRBD1 might be the D (5 bases). The CDR3 has 14 amino acids. CDR1 SGHRS and CDR2 YFSETQ come from the germline V gene. The germline V and J ends were trimmed by 4 bases and 3 bases, with 11 bases remaining between them. The CDR3 bases are TGCGCCAGCAGCCCCGGGACGGTCAATCAGCCCCAGCATTTT. This codes for CASSPGTVNQPQHF.

This clonotype was picked up many times. The chain recombines TRBV3-1 with TRBJ2-1, with 7 positions matching TRBD2. Per germline, CDR1 LGHDT and CDR2 YNNKEL (reference sequence). The CDR3 loop spans 15 amino acids. V lost 5 bases, J lost 4 bases, and 8 bases stayed unmatched. The chain's CDR3 is CASSSGLGTYNEQFF. DNA of the CDR3: TGTGCCAGCAGCTCCGGACTAGGGACTTACAATGAGCAGTTCTTC.

A few counts support this clonotype. Relative to the germline gene, one junction end is altered; a read error may explain this. The V call is TRBV5-6, the J call TRBJ2-3; D unresolved. The germline V gene encodes CDR1 SGHDT and CDR2 YYEEEE. This CDR3 spans 17 amino acids. This CDR3 is CAISSGLTATPTDTQYF. In DNA, the CDR3 is TGTGCCATCAGCTCCGGGCTAACAGCTACCCCCACAGATACGCAGTATTTT.

This clonotype was counted at least ten times. V usage is TRBV6-5 and J usage is TRBJ2-2, with a possible D match to TRBD1 (5 bases). This CDR3 region has 16 residues. Trimming removed 1 base from V and 0 bases from J, with 9 bases in between. CDR1 MNHEY and CDR2 SVGAGI come from the germline V gene. The CDR3 region is CASSYFGQPNTGELFF. The CDR3 DNA reads as TGTGCCAGCAGTTACTTCGGACAACCGAACACCGGGGAGCTGTTTTTT.

This clonotype was observed at least ten times. The rearrangement uses TRBV7-2 and TRBJ2-1; TRBD2 matches 14 bases. J gave up 7 bases and V 5 bases, and 4 bases lay outside the gene matches. CDR3 length: 15 amino acids. The germline V gene has CDR1 SGHTA and CDR2 FQGNSA. In nucleotides, the CDR3 is TGTGCCAGCAGCCCGGGACTAGCGGGAGTAAATGAGCAGTTCTTC. Amino acids: CASSPGLAGVNEQFF.

This clonotype was seen a handful of times. CDR3 nucleotides: TGCGCCAGCAGCCCGGGGATCTTGGGGAACACTGAAGCTTTCTTT. It translates to CASSPGILGNTEAFF. The chain uses TRBV5-1 and TRBJ1-1; D not resolved. The CDR3 runs to 15 residues. Per germline, CDR1 SGHRS and CDR2 YFSETQ. V dropped 4 bases and J dropped 1 base, with 14 bases sitting between them.

This clonotype was counted many times. This sequence joins TRBV5-6 and TRBJ1-1, with D perhaps matching TRBD1 (5 bases). In germline, CDR1 is SGHDT, CDR2 YYEEEE. V lost 0 bases to trimming and J lost 3 bases, with 9 bases between them. The CDR3 runs 14 residues. Written as DNA, the CDR3 is TGTGCCAGCAGCTTGGGGGGGAGGGACACTGAAGCTTTCTTT. This translates into CASSLGGRDTEAFF.

The sample holds many counts of this clonotype. The junction differs from germline at one of its ends, possibly a read error. The rearrangement uses TRBV10-2 and TRBJ2-7; TRBD2 might be the D (6 bases). Germline V gene sequence: CDR1 WSHSY, CDR2 SAAADI. This CDR3 region has 10 residues. In nucleotides, the CDR3 is TGCGCCAGCAGTGACGGACTACCTAGCTTC. Protein product: CASSDGLPSF.

This clonotype was counted many times. The V and J genes are TRBV27 and TRBJ2-3, with 11 bases fitting TRBD2. Unmatched junction bases numbered 11, after V lost 6 bases and J lost 0 bases. Per germline, CDR1 MNHEY and CDR2 SMNVEV (reference sequence). This CDR3 has 18 amino acids. The DNA of the CDR3 is TGTGCCAGCAGACGACGGGGACTAGCGGAGGTTAGCACAGATACGCAGTATTTT. Protein: CASRRRGLAEVSTDTQYF.

This clonotype was seen many times. This chain joins TRBV27 and TRBJ2-3; 7 bases fit TRBD2. Germline CDR1 and CDR2: MNHEY and SMNVEV (reference sequence). Germline trimming cut 6 bases from V and 4 bases from J; bases unmatched to any gene: 10. This CDR3 is 15 amino acids long. This CDR3 reads CASSNSAGRPDTQYF. The CDR3 DNA reads as TGTGCCAGCAGCAATTCAGCGGGAAGACCAGATACGCAGTATTTT.

This clonotype was seen at least ten times. The CDR3 DNA sequence: TGTGCCAGCAGTGATGGCACAGGGCTTAGCAATCAGCCCCAGCATTTT. This translates into CASSDGTGLSNQPQHF. The J gene is TRBJ1-5, the V gene TRBV5-8; TRBD1 is a possible D gene (6 bases). Trimming cost V 5 bases and J 0 bases, with 15 bases left between them. The CDR3 loop spans 16 amino acids. CDR1 SGHTS and CDR2 YDEGEE come from the germline V gene.

This clonotype was seen repeatedly, ten times or more. This chain uses TRBV6-6 with TRBJ2-2, with no clear D. The V gene's germline CDR1 is MNHNY and CDR2 SVGAGI (reference sequence). The CDR3 covers 13 residues. Between the trimmed V and J ends, which lost 5 bases and 5 bases, there was a span of 9 bases. The CDR3 region has the DNA TGTGCCAGCAGTCCCGTCGGAACCGGGGAGCTGTTTTTT. It translates to CASSPVGTGELFF.

This clonotype came up many times. This sequence joins TRBV10-3 and TRBJ2-7, with D possibly matching TRBD1 (6 bases). This CDR3 is 13 amino acids long. The germline CDR1 and CDR2 sequences are ENHRY and SYGVKD. Trimming stripped 9 bases from V and 6 bases from J, with 18 bases between. CDR3 DNA: TGTGCCATTACCACCCTACAGGGCGGCGAGCAGTACTTC. Protein: CAITTLQGGEQYF.

This clonotype was recorded at least ten times. The genes are TRBV20-1 and TRBJ1-1; D gene ambiguous. The CDR3 has 13 residues. Germline V gene data show CDR1 as DFQATT and CDR2 as SNEGSKA (reference sequence). Trimming stripped 6 bases from V and 5 bases from J, with 16 bases between. The CDR3 sequence: CSARSPIRTEAFF. CDR3 bases: TGCAGTGCAAGGTCACCCATTCGAACTGAAGCTTTCTTT.

This clonotype turned up a few times. This sequence joins TRBV20-1 and TRBJ1-1; D call uncertain. The CDR3 has 12 residues. Germline CDR1 reads DFQATT; CDR2 reads SNEGSKA (reference sequence). The V end lost 4 bases, the J end lost 2 bases, and 8 bases lay between the germline ends. The CDR3 DNA reads as TGCAGTGCTATCTGGGGAAACACTGAAGCTTTCTTT. It specifies CSAIWGNTEAFF.

The rearrangement uses TRBV3-1 and TRBJ1-2; no firm D call. Germline V gene data show CDR1 as LGHDT and CDR2 as YNNKEL (reference sequence). Deletions cut 6 bases from V and 0 bases from J, with 11 bases between. CDR3 length: 14 amino acids. The CDR3 region is CASRDLDSNYGYTF. DNA of the CDR3: TGTGCCAGCAGGGATTTGGATTCTAACTATGGCTACACCTTC.

This clonotype was seen a few times. V gene TRBV6-1 combines with J gene TRBJ2-7; the match to TRBD1 covers 9 bases. V shed 6 bases, J shed 2 bases, and the junction held 5 bases outside the gene matches. The CDR3 consists of 14 residues. Germline CDR1 reads MNHNS; CDR2 reads SASEGT. CDR3 sequence (DNA): TGTGCCAGCAGCCGGGACAGGGAAACCTACGAGCAGTACTTC. Translating it yields CASSRDRETYEQYF.

This clonotype appeared many times. V gene TRBV7-2 combines with J gene TRBJ1-4, with TRBD1 matching 8 bases. V was clipped by 5 bases and J by 5 bases; unmatched bases: 4. CDR3 length equals 14 residues. Per the germline V gene, CDR1 is SGHTA and CDR2 is FQGNSA. CDR3 region: CASSPGTGNEKLFF. The CDR3 region has the DNA TGTGCCAGCAGCCCCGGGACAGGAAATGAAAAACTGTTTTTT.

This clonotype was seen ten or more times. The junction departs from the called germline gene at one end, perhaps through a read error. The gene calls are TRBV12-3 or TRBV12-4 and TRBJ1-4, with a weak D call TRBD1 (5 bases). There are 13 residues in the CDR3. CDR3 nucleotides: TGTGCCAGCAGTTTAAGGGATCGGGACTACGTCGTTTTT. Translating it yields CASSLRDRDYVVF.

In this sample, this clonotype turned up many times. The chain recombines TRBV5-1 with TRBJ2-7, with D hard to call. The CDR3 loop spans 14 amino acids. The germline CDR1 and CDR2 sequences are SGHRS and YFSETQ. V gave up 3 bases and J gave up 1 base, with 11 bases separating them. Here the CDR3 DNA reads TGCGCCAGCAGCTCAACGTCGGCTTCCTACGAGCAGTACTTC. Amino acid sequence: CASSSTSASYEQYF.

This clonotype was seen a few times. The chain links TRBV6-6 to TRBJ1-2; D gene ambiguous. V lost 7 bases to trimming and J lost 8 bases, with 17 bases between them. The CDR3 contains 13 residues. Per the germline V gene, CDR1 is MNHNY and CDR2 is SVGAGI (reference sequence). The DNA for the CDR3 is TGTGCCAGCACCTTCGAGGACTCGCACGGCTACACCTTC. Protein sequence: CASTFEDSHGYTF.

This clonotype was seen ten or more times. The chain recombines TRBV12-3 or TRBV12-4 with TRBJ2-2, with D perhaps TRBD2 (7 bases). The CDR3 contains 14 residues. V was cut by 5 bases and J by 5 bases, with 12 bases left in between. The chain's CDR3 is CASSGGARTGELFF. The CDR3 nucleotides are TGTGCCAGCAGTGGGGGGGCGCGAACCGGGGAGCTGTTTTTT.

The table lists this clonotype with many counts. The rearrangement links TRBV15 to TRBJ1-1; no definite D call. The CDR3 is 13 amino acids. Trimming took 8 bases from V and 1 from J, leaving 11 bases between them. In germline, CDR1 is LNHNV, CDR2 YYDKDF (reference sequence). For the CDR3, the DNA is TGTGCCACCGGGGAGACGGGGAACACTGAAGCTTTCTTT. This sequence encodes CATGETGNTEAFF. The full variable domain, completed using reference TRBV15 and TRBJ1-1, is DAMVIQNPRYQVTQFGKPVTLSCSQTLNHNVMYWYQQKSSQAPKLLFHYYDKDFNNEADTPDNFQSRRPNTSFCFLDIRSPGLGDTAMYLCATGETGNTEAFFGQGTRLTVV.

The chain employs TRBV27 and TRBJ2-7; 10 nucleotides line up with TRBD2. The CDR3 is 17 amino acids. Per the germline V gene, CDR1 is MNHEY and CDR2 is SMNVEV (reference sequence). J lost 1 base, V lost 3 bases, and 9 bases had no gene match. As DNA, the CDR3 is TGTGCCAGCAGTTTTGGGGCCCCACTAGCGGGGTCCTACGAGCAGTACTTC. It codes for CASSFGAPLAGSYEQYF.

This clonotype has a count of ten or more. The chain uses TRBV6-5 and TRBJ2-1; the D gene is possibly TRBD2 (6 bases). Trimming removed 2 bases from V and 0 bases from J, with 17 bases in between. Germline V gene lookup returns CDR1 MNHEY and CDR2 SVGAGI. This CDR3 contains 18 residues. The CDR3 loop is CASSYGGLALGSYNEQFF. The CDR3 DNA reads TGTGCCAGCAGTTACGGGGGGTTGGCTTTAGGCTCCTACAATGAGCAGTTCTTC.

This clonotype was recorded at least ten times. The rearrangement joins TRBV29-1 to TRBJ1-1; D is unresolved. Trimming cost V 7 bases and J 0 bases, with 12 bases left between them. Germline values: CDR1 SQVTM, CDR2 ANQGSEA. The CDR3 runs 13 residues. This CDR3 reads CSAWATVNTEAFF. Here the CDR3 DNA reads TGCAGCGCTTGGGCGACGGTGAACACTGAAGCTTTCTTT.

This clonotype occurred many times. The rearrangement uses TRBV7-2 and TRBJ2-7; a weak D match, TRBD2 (6 bases). The CDR3 totals 12 residues. Per the germline V gene, CDR1 is SGHTA and CDR2 is FQGNSA. V lost 4 bases and J lost 4, with 8 bases in between. In DNA, the CDR3 is TGTGCCAGCAGCTCGACTAGTTACGAGCAGTACTTC. This codes for CASSSTSYEQYF.

This clonotype was recorded at least ten times. The chain employs TRBV20-1 and TRBJ1-1; D uncertain. The germline V gene has CDR1 DFQATT and CDR2 SNEGSKA (reference sequence). V was shortened by 3 bases and J by 5 bases, with 13 bases between the two germline ends. This CDR3 contains 13 residues. The chain's CDR3 is CSASDGGGTEAFF. The CDR3 nucleotides are TGCAGTGCTAGCGACGGAGGAGGGACTGAAGCTTTCTTT.

There are many counts of this clonotype. The chain couples TRBV10-3 to TRBJ2-5; 7 bases are shared with TRBD2. Germline-derived CDR1 and CDR2 are ENHRY and SYGVKD. Trimming cost V 4 bases and J 3 bases; bases outside gene matches: 8. The CDR3 covers 15 residues. The CDR3 coding sequence is TGTGCCATCAGTGGACTGGGGGGGATCAAAGAGACCCAGTACTTC. As protein: CAISGLGGIKETQYF.

The V call is TRBV2, the J call TRBJ2-5, with D uncertain. The CDR3 has 11 residues. V was pared by 8 bases and J by 3 bases, with 7 bases between. Germline CDR1 SNHLY, CDR2 FYNNEI. CDR3 sequence: CASGGEETQYF. CDR3 DNA sequence: TGTGCCAGCGGTGGAGAAGAGACCCAGTACTTC.

This clonotype was seen repeatedly, ten times or more. V usage is TRBV7-8 and J usage is TRBJ2-1; 7 bases agree with TRBD2. Germline assignment: CDR1 SGHVS and CDR2 FQNEAQ. The CDR3 covers 16 residues. The V segment lost 6 bases and the J segment 2 bases; nucleotides outside the gene matches: 10. This chain's CDR3 is CASRYFTSVTYNEQFF. As DNA, the CDR3 is TGTGCCAGCAGATACTTCACTAGCGTAACCTACAATGAGCAGTTCTTC.